The 16 T cell receptor beta chains reported below all come from one sample, sequenced in a study of CD8+ T cells in alopecia areata. RNA was isolated and reverse transcribed to cDNA, the sequencing template. Sequencing used immunoSEQ multiplex PCR; TCRdb keeps in-frame clones, though not all of them. The data hold about 69,000 clones, with approximately 60% observed a single time. This sample comprised CD8+ T cells sorted from blood, obtained at week 0. Receptors originate from a human donor with alopecia areata.

This clone occurred a few times. The V and J genes are TRBV4-1 and TRBJ1-5; TRBD1 might be the D (6 bases). This CDR3 comprises 15 residues. Germline V gives CDR1 MGHRA, CDR2 YSYEKL. V dropped 3 bases and J dropped 0 bases, with 9 bases sitting between them. In DNA form, the CDR3 reads TGCGCCAGCAGCCAGACGGACAGTAGCAATCAGCCCCAGCATTTT. Its translation: CASSQTDSSNQPQHF.

The chain is built from TRBV4-3 and TRBJ2-1, with 8 nucleotides matching TRBD1. CDR1 is LGHNA, CDR2 YSLEER, per germline. The ends lost 0 bases at V and 10 bases at J; junction bases unmatched: 11. This CDR3 comprises 16 residues. Written as DNA, the CDR3 is TGCGCCAGCAGCCAAGACCCGACAGGGGTAGGATACGAGCAGTTCTTC. The encoded protein is CASSQDPTGVGYEQFF.

The rearrangement uses TRBV27 and TRBJ1-2; D ambiguous. Germline CDR1 reads MNHEY; CDR2 reads SMNVEV (reference sequence). Trimming left V 0 bases short and J 4 bases short, with 15 bases between. The length of the CDR3 is 16 residues. DNA of the CDR3: TGTGCCAGCAGTTTATCCCCCCAAGAACGGGTCTATGGCTACACCTTC. Protein: CASSLSPQERVYGYTF.

This clone was counted a few times. Here the CDR3 reads CASSFSVSLPSYEQYF. The CDR3 DNA sequence: TGCGCCAGCAGCTTCTCAGTGTCGCTACCCTCCTACGAGCAGTACTTC. The J gene is TRBJ2-7, the V gene TRBV5-1; the D is unclear. CDR1 and CDR2 from the germline V gene are SGHRS and YFSETQ. The CDR3 sequence is 16 residues long. V gave up 2 bases and J gave up 0 bases, with 15 bases separating them.

The J gene is TRBJ2-5, the V gene TRBV27; D call uncertain. V shed 1 base and J shed 1 base, with 13 bases lying between them. The CDR3 is 16 residues long. Germline V gene sequence: CDR1 MNHEY, CDR2 SMNVEV (reference sequence). This CDR3 reads CASSLLAPRVQETQYF. In DNA form, the CDR3 reads TGTGCCAGCAGTTTATTGGCACCTCGCGTCCAAGAGACCCAGTACTTC.

The chain joins TRBV5-1 to TRBJ2-7, with 9 bases matching TRBD1. Per germline, CDR1 SGHRS and CDR2 YFSETQ. The CDR3 runs to 15 residues. V shed 4 bases, J shed 4 bases, and the junction held 9 bases outside the gene matches. In DNA, the CDR3 is TGCGCCAGCAGCCACAGGGGGCGGGAGCCTTACGAGCAGTACTTC. Protein product: CASSHRGREPYEQYF.

This chain connects TRBV4-3 to TRBJ1-5; D not resolved. V was cut by 2 bases and J by 3 bases, with 14 bases left in between. The germline gives CDR1 LGHNA, CDR2 YSLEER. CDR3 length: 16 residues. The CDR3, as DNA: TGCGCCAGCAGCCAATCGGTGGTGGCATACAATCAGCCCCAGCATTTT. Translation gives CASSQSVVAYNQPQHF.

The rearrangement joins TRBV5-6 to TRBJ1-5, with 9 nucleotides matching TRBD1. CDR1 and CDR2 from the germline V gene are SGHDT and YYEEEE. V shed 2 bases and J 7 bases; nucleotides not matched to a gene: 4. CDR3 length equals 14 residues. The CDR3 bases are TGTGCCAGCAGCTTCGGGACAGGGATACAGCCCCAGCATTTT. It specifies CASSFGTGIQPQHF.

The chain recombines TRBV28 with TRBJ1-1; the match to TRBD1 covers 9 bases. Germline assignment: CDR1 MDHEN and CDR2 SYDVKM. This CDR3 comprises 15 residues. The ends lost 4 bases at V and 4 bases at J; junction bases unmatched: 7. CDR3 residues: CASSSPGQGSTEAFF. The CDR3 nucleotides are TGTGCCAGCAGTTCACCGGGACAGGGAAGCACTGAAGCTTTCTTT. Together with reference TRBV28 and TRBJ1-1, the CDR3 gives the full variable domain: DVKVTQSSRYLVKRTGEKVFLECVQDMDHENMFWYRQDPGLGLRLIYFSYDVKMKEKGDIPEGYSVSREKKERFSLILESASTNQTSMYLCASSSPGQGSTEAFFGQGTRLTVV.

This clone was counted only a few times. The chain links TRBV25-1 to TRBJ2-1; tentatively, D is TRBD1 or TRBD2 (6 bases each). From germline, CDR1 is MGHDK and CDR2 SYGVNS. This CDR3 has 15 residues. Trimming shortened V by 1 base and J by 5 bases, and 12 bases separated the two germline ends. The CDR3 nucleotides are TGTGCCAGCAGTGAATGGGGGGCAGGTGACAATGAGCAGTTCTTC. Translating it yields CASSEWGAGDNEQFF.

There are a few counts of this clone. The gene calls are TRBV28 and TRBJ2-5, with 9 bases that match TRBD1. The germline CDR1 and CDR2 sequences are MDHEN and SYDVKM. This CDR3 contains 15 residues. Trimming at V came to 3 bases and at J to 4 bases, leaving 6 bases not matched to a gene. This CDR3 reads CASSFRDREGETQYF. In DNA, the CDR3 is TGTGCCAGCAGTTTCCGGGACAGGGAGGGAGAGACCCAGTACTTC.

The chain has TRBV6-4 and TRBJ2-1; no definite D call. The CDR3 contains 16 residues. Trimming removed 0 bases from V and 4 bases from J, with 13 bases in between. Germline CDR1 reads MRHNA; CDR2 reads SNTAGT. The CDR3 region has the DNA TGTGCCAGCAGTGACTCGATAGCCTCGACTTACAATGAGCAGTTCTTC. Its translation is CASSDSIASTYNEQFF.

The rearrangement joins TRBV7-9 to TRBJ2-3; D remains ambiguous. The CDR3 sequence is 15 residues long. Trimming removed 8 bases at V and 0 bases at J, with 15 bases between. Per germline, CDR1 SEHNR and CDR2 FQNEAQ (reference sequence). CDR3 amino acids: CASRLLLSSTDTQYF. As DNA, the CDR3 is TGTGCCAGCCGACTGCTTCTATCTAGCACAGATACGCAGTATTTT.

The chain couples TRBV28 to TRBJ2-1; 7 bases fit TRBD1. Trimming at V came to 5 bases and at J to 0 bases, leaving 7 bases not matched to a gene. This CDR3 region has 16 residues. Per the germline V gene, CDR1 is MDHEN and CDR2 is SYDVKM. The CDR3 here is CASSGLRQGSYNEQFF. DNA of the CDR3: TGTGCCAGCAGTGGGCTCCGACAGGGCTCCTACAATGAGCAGTTCTTC.

This clone was recorded a few times. The rearrangement uses TRBV10-3 and TRBJ2-2, with D perhaps TRBD2 (5 bases). Trimming cost V 6 bases and J 4 bases, with 9 bases left between them. Looked up from germline, CDR1 is ENHRY and CDR2 is SYGVKD. CDR3 length: 13 residues. CDR3 in amino acids: CAIRLDATGELFF. The CDR3 nucleotides read TGTGCCATCAGACTAGACGCCACCGGGGAGCTGTTTTTT.

This chain uses TRBV5-4 with TRBJ2-1, with TRBD1 identical over 7 bases. The CDR3 runs 15 residues. With 4 bases clipped from V and 2 bases from J, the junction kept 6 bases outside the gene matches. Germline V CDR1 and CDR2: SGHNT, YYREEE (reference sequence). In DNA form, the CDR3 reads TGTGCCAGCAGCGAGGACAGGCTTCCCTACAATGAGCAGTTCTTC. Translated, it gives CASSEDRLPYNEQFF.